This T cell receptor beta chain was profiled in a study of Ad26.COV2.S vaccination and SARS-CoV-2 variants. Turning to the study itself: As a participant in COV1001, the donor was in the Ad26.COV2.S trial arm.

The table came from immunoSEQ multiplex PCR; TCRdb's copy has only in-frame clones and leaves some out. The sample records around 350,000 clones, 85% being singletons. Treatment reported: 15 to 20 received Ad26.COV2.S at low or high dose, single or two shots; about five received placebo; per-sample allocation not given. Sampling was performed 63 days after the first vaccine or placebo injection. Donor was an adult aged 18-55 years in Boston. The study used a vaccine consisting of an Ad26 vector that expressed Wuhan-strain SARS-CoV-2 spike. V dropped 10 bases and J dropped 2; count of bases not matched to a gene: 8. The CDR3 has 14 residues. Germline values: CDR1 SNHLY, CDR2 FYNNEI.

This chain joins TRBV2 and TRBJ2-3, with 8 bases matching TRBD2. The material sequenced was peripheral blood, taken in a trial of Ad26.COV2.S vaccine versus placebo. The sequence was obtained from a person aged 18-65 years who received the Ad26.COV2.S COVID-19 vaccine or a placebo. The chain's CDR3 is CATGLALDTDTQYF. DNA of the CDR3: TGTGCCACCGGACTAGCTTTGGACACAGATACGCAGTATTTT.